This note documents a single T cell receptor (beta chain) sequence. Its matching antigen is unknown. This sample is drawn from a study of post-analysis software for immune sequencing data. Whole-study findings and limits: There were five or six TRBV segments more frequent in patients than controls, and TRBV5-6, TRBV5-1 and TRBV20-1 were among them.

Every TCR beta cDNA library bore unique molecular identifiers. TCRdb used MiXCR to reprocess the PCR reads, holding one entry per CDR3 protein. This sample has hundreds of thousands of distinct CDR3 sequences, with around 60% found just once. Between the trimmed V and J ends, which lost 5 bases and 4 bases, there was a span of 17 bases. Germline-derived CDR1 and CDR2 are MNHEY and SMNVEV (reference sequence). This CDR3 region has 15 residues. The specimen sequenced was blood. The clonotype originates from a girl aged 2-9 years with multiple sclerosis. The chain is built from TRBV27 and TRBJ1-2; D is unresolved. The CDR3 DNA reads as TGTGCCAGCAGTCCTGGGGTAGGGTACGGCTATGGCTACACCTTC. Translating gives CASSPGVGYGYGYTF.